Shown below are 19 T cell receptor beta chains from a single sample sequenced in a study of blood T cells in healthy people across ages. A sample-barcoded 5' primer and a J-beta primer mix were used in a second PCR of roughly 7 to 12 cycles. TCRdb analysed the 5' RACE reads with MiXCR anew, one entry per CDR3 protein. The sample contains 450,000 to 650,000 distinct CDR3 sequences, nearly 25% of which appear only once. This sample also appeared in a second study, on T cells of mothers and their children.

The material sequenced was blood. These receptors all stem from a boy younger than 18 in good health.

This clonotype was observed a few times. V usage is TRBV6-5 and J usage is TRBJ2-1; 11 nucleotides line up with TRBD2. Trimming at V came to 7 bases and at J to 8 bases, leaving 7 bases not matched to a gene. The CDR3 has 14 residues. Germline CDR1 reads MNHEY; CDR2 reads SVGAGI. The CDR3 nucleotides read TGTGCCAGCAACCATAGCGGGAGGGGGCATGAGCAGTTCTTC. Protein product: CASNHSGRGHEQFF.

This chain links TRBV5-1 with TRBJ2-3, with 11 bases aligning to TRBD2. CDR1 SGHRS and CDR2 YFSETQ come from the germline V gene. Trimming took 3 bases from V and 1 from J; bases not matched to a gene: 10. CDR3 length equals 18 residues. The CDR3 coding sequence is TGCGCCAGCAGCTCGACTAGCGGGACAGGGCGTGGCACAGATACGCAGTATTTT. It specifies CASSSTSGTGRGTDTQYF.

This clonotype was counted between two and nine times. This chain links TRBV28 with TRBJ1-5; D is perhaps TRBD1 (5 bases). Germline lookup yields CDR1 MDHEN and CDR2 SYDVKM. CDR3 length equals 14 residues. V was shortened by 2 bases and J by 7 bases, with 12 bases between the two germline ends. CDR3 nucleotide sequence: TGTGCCAGCAGTTTACCGGGGGTTAGCCAGCCCCAGCATTTT. Its protein is CASSLPGVSQPQHF. Based on the CDR3 plus reference TRBV28 and TRBJ1-5, the full variable domain is DVKVTQSSRYLVKRTGEKVFLECVQDMDHENMFWYRQDPGLGLRLIYFSYDVKMKEKGDIPEGYSVSREKKERFSLILESASTNQTSMYLCASSLPGVSQPQHFGDGTRLSIL.

The V and J genes are TRBV7-2 and TRBJ2-5; D is perhaps TRBD2 (5 bases). V was clipped by 3 bases and J by 0 bases, with 14 bases between them. Germline V gene data show CDR1 as SGHTA and CDR2 as FQGNSA. The CDR3 is 16 residues long. The DNA of the CDR3 is TGTGCCAGCAGCTTTGGGCGGGCCGGCTACCAAGAGACCCAGTACTTC. It specifies CASSFGRAGYQETQYF.

This clonotype was seen a few times. The gene calls are TRBV28 and TRBJ2-7; D call uncertain. The V and J ends lost 6 bases and 1 base respectively, with 16 bases between them. CDR1 is MDHEN, CDR2 SYDVKM, per germline. This CDR3 comprises 15 residues. CDR3 region: CASRAVSVGSYEQYF. CDR3 in DNA: TGTGCCAGCAGGGCCGTGTCGGTGGGGTCCTACGAGCAGTACTTC.

This clonotype showed up just a few times. The V call is TRBV4-3, the J call TRBJ1-2; no clear D gene. The germline V and J ends were trimmed by 0 bases and 2 bases, with 10 bases remaining between them. This CDR3 contains 15 residues. Germline V lookup: CDR1 LGHNA, CDR2 YSLEER. The CDR3 coding sequence is TGCGCCAGCAGCCAAGATTGGTTGCAGAACTATGGCTACACCTTC. As protein: CASSQDWLQNYGYTF.

This chain uses TRBV20-1 with TRBJ2-4; perhaps TRBD2 as D (5 bases). Trimming left V 6 bases short and J 1 base short, with 22 bases between. The CDR3 length is 17 residues. The germline CDR1 and CDR2 sequences are DFQATT and SNEGSKA (reference sequence). CDR3 residues: CSAGEGSKGPAKNIQYF. The CDR3 DNA is TGCAGTGCCGGAGAGGGTAGTAAGGGCCCGGCCAAAAACATTCAGTACTTC.

The V call is TRBV21-1, the J call TRBJ2-5; the table's D call of TRBD1 was not tested on the DNA. TRBV21-1 is a listed pseudogene. The CDR3 sequence is 11 residues long. The CDR3 spells CASRRGVTQYF. DNA for the CDR3: TGTGCCAGCAGACGGGGGGTGACCCAGTACTTC.

This clonotype was found a few times. The chain uses TRBV7-2 and TRBJ1-2, with D perhaps TRBD1 (5 bases). This CDR3 is 17 amino acids long. CDR1 is SGHTA and CDR2 is FQGNSA in the germline V gene. V lost 0 bases and J lost 0, with 14 bases in between. The CDR3 nucleotides are TGTGCCAGCAGCTTAGCGCGTCGGGGGGGAGCTAACTATGGCTACACCTTC. Residues: CASSLARRGGANYGYTF.

The chain employs TRBV7-2 and TRBJ2-2; D is unclear. The CDR3 contains 15 residues. Trimming left V 5 bases short and J 4 bases short, with 14 bases between. CDR1 and CDR2 (germline): SGHTA, FQGNSA. DNA of the CDR3: TGTGCCAGCAGCACCCGGGCCTCCGGCACCGGGGAGCTGTTTTTT. Protein: CASSTRASGTGELFF.

Here the CDR3 reads CASTLTGTGTGEQYF. The CDR3 nucleotides are TGTGCCAGCACCCTAACCGGGACAGGGACCGGCGAGCAGTACTTC. The chain joins TRBV7-9 to TRBJ2-5; 9 bases match TRBD1. The end of the DNA fits TRBJ2-7 better, so the J call may be wrong. The CDR3 is 15 residues long. Germline loops: CDR1 SEHNR, CDR2 FQNEAQ (reference sequence).

The V call is TRBV5-1, the J call TRBJ2-2, with 8 bases lining up with TRBD2. There are 16 residues in the CDR3. Germline assignment: CDR1 SGHRS and CDR2 YFSETQ. V lost 4 bases and J lost 3; bases outside the gene matches: 8. For the CDR3, the DNA is TGCGCCAGCAGCCCCCTAAGCGGGAGCGACACCGGGGAGCTGTTTTTT. Its translation is CASSPLSGSDTGELFF.

This clonotype has only a few counts. The gene calls are TRBV10-3 and TRBJ2-7; 11 bases match TRBD2. Germline V gene sequence: CDR1 ENHRY, CDR2 SYGVKD. With V trimmed by 7 bases and J by 6 bases, 8 bases remained unmatched. CDR3 length: 14 amino acids. As DNA, the CDR3 is TGTGCCATCAAAATAGCGGGAGGGCCAAGCGAGCAGTACTTC. Its protein is CAIKIAGGPSEQYF.

Regarding this clonotype: Here the CDR3 omits its conserved ending phenylalanine or tryptophan, so a read error is the likely source. J is TRBJ2-5 and V is TRBV6-5; D possibly corresponds to TRBD2 (5 bases). This CDR3 comprises 13 residues. V was shortened by 6 bases and J by 11 bases, with 19 bases between the two germline ends. Germline loops: CDR1 MNHEY, CDR2 SVGAGI. CDR3 sequence (DNA): TGTGCCAGCAGCTTAGATGGGTGGGGAGAGCAGTACGTC. Its protein product is CASSLDGWGEQYV.

The chain combines TRBV20-1 with TRBJ1-5; D remains unclear. Germline lookup yields CDR1 DFQATT and CDR2 SNEGSKA (reference sequence). The CDR3 runs 12 residues. V was pared by 2 bases and J by 5 bases, with 7 bases between. The chain's CDR3 is CSARLDYQPQHF. CDR3 DNA sequence: TGCAGTGCTAGACTCGATTATCAGCCCCAGCATTTT.

J is TRBJ2-5 and V is TRBV2; 10 bases agree with TRBD1. Trimming took 5 bases from V and 3 from J; bases not matched to a gene: 6. This CDR3 has 15 residues. CDR1 and CDR2 (germline): SNHLY, FYNNEI. CDR3 protein: CASSPWDRGEETQYF. The CDR3 DNA reads as TGTGCCAGCAGTCCCTGGGACAGGGGAGAAGAGACCCAGTACTTC.

The chain recombines TRBV7-9 with TRBJ2-1; D may correspond to TRBD1 or TRBD2 (6 bases each). Per germline, CDR1 SEHNR and CDR2 FQNEAQ (reference sequence). V lost 5 bases and J lost 0, with 14 bases in between. The CDR3 has 16 amino acids. In DNA form, the CDR3 reads TGTGCCAGCAGCCCCCTTGGAGGGGGCTCCTACAATGAGCAGTTCTTC. As protein: CASSPLGGGSYNEQFF.

Ten or more counts support this clonotype. Here the CDR3 reads CASSLALQETQYF. DNA of the CDR3: TGTGCCAGCAGCTTAGCGTTACAAGAGACCCAGTACTTC. V gene TRBV7-2 combines with J gene TRBJ2-5; no firm D call. The CDR3 runs to 13 residues. V dropped 0 bases and J dropped 2 bases, with 4 bases sitting between them. The V gene's germline CDR1 is SGHTA and CDR2 FQGNSA.

In the case of this clonotype: Compared with germline, one end of the junction differs, possibly owing to a read error. The chain uses TRBV4-3 and TRBJ1-4; D call uncertain. This CDR3 is 14 amino acids long. CDR1 LGHNA and CDR2 YSLEER come from the germline V gene. The CDR3 nucleotides read TGCGCCAGCAACCAAACAGTGCGGTTTGAAAAACTGTTTTTT. It encodes CASNQTVRFEKLFF.